This T cell receptor beta chain was recovered during a study of identical twins. This clonotype was counted at least ten times. MiXCR was run by TCRdb on the 5' RACE reads, yielding one entry per CDR3 protein. The table lists 200,000 to 250,000 distinct CDR3 sequences, around 7% of them singletons. Between the trimmed V and J ends, which lost 4 bases and 6 bases, there was a span of 21 bases. This CDR3 has 16 residues. Germline CDR1 reads MNHEY; CDR2 reads SVGAGI. This sample also belongs to another study, concerning yellow fever vaccine responses in identical twins.

The TCR sequence derives from a woman younger than 30 in good health. The chain has TRBV6-5 and TRBJ1-1; D might be TRBD1 (6 bases). Specimen: memory (CD45RO+) T cells sorted from blood. Written as DNA, the CDR3 is TGTGCCAGCAGTTCCCTCGGGACAACTAAGGGCTCTGAAGCTTTCTTT. This encodes CASSSLGTTKGSEAFF.